Listed below are T cell receptor beta chains from one sample, sequenced in a study of vaccination and CD4 T cells after COVID-19. Each CDR3 protein is one row after TCRdb ran MiXCR on the PCR reads. This sample has fewer than 15,000 distinct CDR3 sequences, with roughly 60% found just once. Their antigens are not known. This material consisted of cultured CD4+ T cells from blood, taken after SARS-CoV-2 vaccination. Receptors originate from a human donor with COVID-19. The CDR3 runs from the conserved cysteine through the conserved F or W. D genes are given only for firm matches. A row's size may be missing; if present it is once, few, many or a size class.

CDR3nt | CDR3aa | v_gene | d_gene | abundance | j_gene
TGTGCCAGCAGTTTGTTCGGCAGGGTCAATCAGCCCCAGCATTTT | CASSLFGRVNQPQHF | TRBV27 | . | few | TRBJ1-5
TGTGCCAGCAGCTTGGACGCCTCTGGAAACACCATATATTTT | CASSLDASGNTIYF | TRBV5-5 | . | once | TRBJ1-3
TGTGCCAGCAGTGAAAGTCAGGGTGCGGCCTACGAGCAGTACTTC | CASSESQGAAYEQYF | TRBV2 | . | . | TRBJ2-7
TGTGCCACCCAAAGCCGCGCGAACACCGGGGAGCTGTTTTTT | CATQSRANTGELFF | TRBV24-1 | . | . | TRBJ2-2
TGTGCCAGCAGTCCGACAGCGTCTCAAGAGACCCAGTACTTC | CASSPTASQETQYF | TRBV6-1 | . | . | TRBJ2-5
TGTGCCAGCAGCCCCTTGCCTACTGGGGGGCTTCTCGAGCAGTACTTC | CASSPLPTGGLLEQYF | TRBV6-1 | . | few | TRBJ2-7
TGTGCCAGCAGCTTAACCGGGGGTTGGGGCACCGGGGAGCTGTTTTTT | CASSLTGGWGTGELFF | TRBV7-3 | . | once | TRBJ2-2
TGTGCCAGCAGCTTAGTCAGGGGGGGCACTGAAGCTTTCTTT | CASSLVRGGTEAFF | TRBV11-3 | TRBD1 | . | TRBJ1-1
TGTGCTAGTGGTTTGTGGCGGGATGGGACTGAAGCTTTCTTT | CASGLWRDGTEAFF | TRBV12-5 | . | . | TRBJ1-1
TGTGCCACCAGTGATCCGACCGGGCCGACGGGAGAGACCCAGTACTTC | CATSDPTGPTGETQYF | TRBV24-1 | . | . | TRBJ2-5
TGTGCCATCAGTGGACAGGCTCCTTACTCTGGGGCCAACGTCCTGACTTTC | CAISGQAPYSGANVLTF | TRBV10-3 | . | . | TRBJ2-6
TGTGCCAGTAGTATAAGGGGATACTACGAGCAGTACTTC | CASSIRGYYEQYF | TRBV19 | . | . | TRBJ2-7
TGTGCCAGCAGACCGGGGGGTGGCAATCAGCCCCAGCATTTT | CASRPGGGNQPQHF | TRBV6-1 | . | few | TRBJ1-5
TGCAGTGCTAGTTCCGGCACCGAGCAGTACTTC | CSASSGTEQYF | TRBV20-1 | . | few | TRBJ2-7
TGTGCCAGCAGCCCCAATCTTAGGGAGCTAGGTGGCTACACCTTC | CASSPNLRELGGYTF | TRBV7-9 | . | . | TRBJ1-2
TGTGCCAGCAGTTCGGGACCTCCTAACTATGGCTACACCTTC | CASSSGPPNYGYTF | TRBV28 | . | . | TRBJ1-2